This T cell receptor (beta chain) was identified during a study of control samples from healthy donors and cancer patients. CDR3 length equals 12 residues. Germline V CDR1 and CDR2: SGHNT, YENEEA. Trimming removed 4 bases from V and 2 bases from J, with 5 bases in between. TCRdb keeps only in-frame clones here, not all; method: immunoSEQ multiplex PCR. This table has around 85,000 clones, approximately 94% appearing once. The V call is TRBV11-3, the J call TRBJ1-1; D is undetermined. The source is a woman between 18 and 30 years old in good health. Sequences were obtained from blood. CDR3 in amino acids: CASSSGNTEAFF. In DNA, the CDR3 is TGTGCCAGCAGCTCAGGAAACACTGAAGCTTTCTTT. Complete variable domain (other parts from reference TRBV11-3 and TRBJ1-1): EAGVVQSPRYKIIEKKQPVAFWCNPISGHNTLYWYLQNLGQGPELLIRYENEEAVDDSQLPKDRFSAERLKGVDSTLKIQPAELGDSAVYLCASSSGNTEAFFGQGTRLTVV.